One and the same sample provided the 10 T cell receptor beta chains below, sequenced in a study of T cells in Graves' hyperthyroidism and ophthalmopathy. The source material, RNA transcripts, was used to amplify TCR beta CDR3 regions. Carried out on the TCR CDR3, a first-round RT-PCR used the HTBI primer set. TCRdb re-derived calls from the multiplex PCR reads in MiXCR, one entry per CDR3 protein. Altogether 300,000 to 450,000 distinct CDR3 sequences are present, approximately 14% being singletons, with the ten largest covering roughly a fifth. Sequencing was carried out using blood. These TCRs come from a woman aged 30 to 39 with Graves' ophthalmopathy.

This clonotype was found a few times. The chain uses TRBV5-6 and TRBJ1-1; no clear D. V gave up 2 bases and J gave up 8 bases, with 10 bases separating them. CDR1 and CDR2 from the germline V gene are SGHDT and YYEEEE. This CDR3 spans 12 amino acids. The CDR3 spells CASSLQEREAFF. In DNA, the CDR3 is TGTGCCAGCAGCTTACAAGAGAGAGAAGCTTTCTTT. Looking up the rest from reference TRBV5-6 and TRBJ1-1 gives the full variable domain: DAGVTQSPTHLIKTRGQQVTLRCSPKSGHDTVSWYQQALGQGPQFIFQYYEEEERQRGNFPDRFSGHQFPNYSSELNVNALLLGDSALYLCASSLQEREAFFGQGTRLTVV.

The chain is built from TRBV4-2 and TRBJ2-5; 8 positions match TRBD2. J was trimmed by 1 base and V by 1 base; bases with no gene match: 5. The CDR3 runs 16 residues. Per the germline V gene, CDR1 is LGHNA and CDR2 is YNFKEQ. The CDR3 protein is CASSQASGGFQETQYF. The DNA of the CDR3 is TGTGCCAGCAGCCAAGCATCGGGGGGGTTCCAAGAGACCCAGTACTTC.

This clonotype was found many times. This chain links TRBV2 with TRBJ1-4; 9 bases line up with TRBD1. The CDR3 runs to 13 residues. The ends lost 6 bases at V and 4 bases at J; junction bases unmatched: 0. Per the germline V gene, CDR1 is SNHLY and CDR2 is FYNNEI. The CDR3 reads CASRGQGNEKLFF. The CDR3 nucleotides read TGTGCCAGCAGGGGACAGGGTAATGAAAAACTGTTTTTT.

This clonotype was picked up many times. The chain is built from TRBV28 and TRBJ1-1; D might be TRBD1 (5 bases). The ends were cut back, 4 bases at V and 4 bases at J, with 10 bases in the middle. The CDR3 covers 13 residues. The germline CDR1 and CDR2 sequences are MDHEN and SYDVKM. CDR3 DNA: TGTGCCAGCAGTTGGGGGGAGTCCACTGAAGCTTTCTTT. This codes for CASSWGESTEAFF.

This clonotype was observed a few times. This clone may be a read error of a much larger clone one base away. The chain couples TRBV20-1 to TRBJ1-1, with a weak D call TRBD1 (5 bases). The CDR3 has 15 amino acids. Germline values: CDR1 DFQATT, CDR2 SNEGSKA (reference sequence). CDR3 sequence: CSARVPKGQDTGAFF. As DNA, the CDR3 is TGCAGTGCTAGGGTCCCTAAGGGGCAGGACACTGGAGCTTTCTTT.

This clonotype appeared many times. CDR3 bases: TGTGCCAGCAGCCACGTGACAGGGGGATATAATTCACCCCTCCACTTT. Its protein product is CASSHVTGGYNSPLHF. The V and J genes are TRBV3-1 and TRBJ1-6, with 9 bases fitting TRBD1. V was pared by 3 bases and J by 4 bases, with 4 bases of the junction left unmatched. The CDR3 is 16 amino acids. CDR1 LGHDT and CDR2 YNNKEL come from the germline V gene (reference sequence).

This clonotype was observed at least ten times. The CDR3 loop is CASSLRSGGGAGTDTQYF. CDR3 nucleotide sequence: TGTGCCAGCAGCTTACGGTCCGGCGGGGGGGCCGGCACAGATACGCAGTATTTT. The rearrangement uses TRBV7-2 and TRBJ2-3; 9 bases agree with TRBD2. CDR3 size: 18 residues. In germline, CDR1 is SGHTA, CDR2 FQGNSA. V lost 2 bases and J lost 1; bases outside the gene matches: 10.

A note on this clonotype: Possible read error: a much larger clone is one base away. V and J are TRBV2 and TRBJ2-6; D tentatively fits TRBD1 or TRBD2 (5 bases each). The CDR3 contains 15 residues. The germline V gene encodes CDR1 SNHLY and CDR2 FYNNEI. The CDR3 protein is CASSVVGAGANALTF. The CDR3 DNA sequence: TGTGCCAGCAGTGTTGTCGGGGCTGGGGCCAACGCCCTGACTTTC.

This rearrangement joins TRBV2 to TRBJ1-5; 11 bases align to TRBD1. CDR3 size: 14 residues. Trimming at V came to 10 bases and at J to 7 bases, leaving 9 bases not matched to a gene. Germline V gives CDR1 SNHLY, CDR2 FYNNEI. The CDR3 spells CATATGTGGQPQHF. For the CDR3, the DNA is TGTGCCACCGCAACCGGGACAGGGGGGCAGCCCCAGCATTTT. Supplemented by reference TRBV2 and TRBJ1-5, the full variable domain reads EPEVTQTPSHQVTQMGQEVILRCVPISNHLYFYWYRQILGQKVEFLVSFYNNEISEKSEIFDDQFSVERPDGSNFTLKIRSTKLEDSAMYFCATATGTGGQPQHFGDGTRLSIL.

This clonotype was detected only a few times. The rearrangement joins TRBV19 to TRBJ2-3; TRBD2 matches at 8 bases. The J segment lost 4 bases and the V segment lost 4 bases, leaving 1 base of the junction unmatched. The germline gives CDR1 LNHDA, CDR2 SQIVND (reference sequence). This CDR3 spans 13 amino acids. As DNA, the CDR3 is TGTGCCAGTAGTAACGGGGGGGCAGATACGCAGTATTTT. Translation gives CASSNGGADTQYF. Filled out from reference TRBV19 and TRBJ2-3, the complete variable domain reads DGGITQSPKYLFRKEGQNVTLSCEQNLNHDAMYWYRQDPGQGLRLIYYSQIVNDFQKGDIAEGYSVSREKKESFPLTVTSAQKNPTAFYLCASSNGGADTQYFGPGTRLTVL.